The rows below give T cell receptor beta chains drawn from one sample of a study of response to subunit inactivated influenza vaccine. TCRdb redid the calling of the RT-PCR reads with MiXCR, one entry per CDR3 protein. The sample carries about 500,000 distinct CDR3 sequences, more than 15% recorded once. The specimen comprised CD4+ T cells sorted from PBMCs, sampled around 25 months after vaccination. All receptors come from a man aged 45 to 75 who received an inactivated influenza vaccine. The CDR3 runs from the conserved cysteine through the conserved F or W. D genes are given only for firm matches. Size is stated for part of the rows, as once, few or many counts, or as a class when the clone is expanded.

clone_size	v_call	d_call	j_call	cdr3_nt	cdr3_aa
many	TRBV4-1	.	TRBJ1-3	TGCGCCAGCTTGGGGGATGGAAACACCATATATTTT	CASLGDGNTIYF
many	TRBV7-2	TRBD1	TRBJ2-3	TGTGCCGGAAAACAGGGGACGAGCACAGATACGCAGTATTTT	CAGKQGTSTDTQYF
.	TRBV5-6	.	TRBJ1-1	TGTACCAGCAGAGGGGGTCCGGCCACTGAAGCTTTCTTT	CTSRGGPATEAFF
.	TRBV20-1	TRBD2	TRBJ2-5	TGCAGTGCCGCCTCCTCTAGCGGGAGTAGAGAGACCCAGTACTTC	CSAASSSGSRETQYF
many	TRBV24-1	TRBD1	TRBJ2-5	TGTGCCACCAGTGATGGGAGACAGGGTGAGACCCAGTACTTC	CATSDGRQGETQYF
few	TRBV10-3	TRBD1	TRBJ1-5	TGTGCCATCAGTGAGTCCAGGGGGAGAGGGAGTGGCAATCAGCCCCAGCATTTT	CAISESRGRGSGNQPQHF
many	TRBV18	TRBD1	TRBJ1-3	TGTGCCAGCTCACAAACGGGACAGCCTGGAAACACCATATATTTT	CASSQTGQPGNTIYF
few	TRBV25-1	.	TRBJ2-5	TGTGCCAGCAGTGATTTCCTGCAAGAGACCCAGTACTTC	CASSDFLQETQYF
.	TRBV20-1	.	TRBJ2-1	TGCAGTGCTAGAGGCCCGGGCGGGGACAGCTCCTACAATGAGCAGTTCTTC	CSARGPGGDSSYNEQFF
.	TRBV20-1	.	TRBJ2-3	TGCAGTGCTAGAGATTTGGGGACGGTACGCACAGATACGCAGTATTTT	CSARDLGTVRTDTQYF
.	TRBV12-3/TRBV12-4	TRBD1	TRBJ2-7	TGTGCCAGCAGGGACACAGGGGGAAGTCAGTACTTC	CASRDTGGSQYF
few	TRBV12-3/TRBV12-4	TRBD1	TRBJ1-5	TGTGCCAGCAGTGGACAGGACCTCTCCAATCAGCCCCAGCATTTT	CASSGQDLSNQPQHF
.	TRBV7-2	TRBD2	TRBJ2-7	TGTGCCAGCAGCTTATTAGCGGGCCCGACCTACGAGCAGTACTTC	CASSLLAGPTYEQYF
.	TRBV4-2	.	TRBJ1-4	TGTGCCAGCAGCCAAGTTGTTTCATCGGGGGCAACTAATGAAAAACTGTTTTTT	CASSQVVSSGATNEKLFF
once	TRBV5-1	.	TRBJ2-2	TGCGCCAGCAGCTGGAGGCCGGCAGGGCGGACCGGGGAGCTGTTTTTT	CASSWRPAGRTGELFF